Included here is one T cell receptor (beta chain) sequence, with context. This sample was included in a study of T cell changes during pregnancy in multiple sclerosis. The method was immunoSEQ multiplex PCR; TCRdb's version includes in-frame clones alone and lacks a portion of them. The profile shows 45,000 to 60,000 clones, roughly 92% of them singletons. Germline V CDR1 and CDR2: SQVTM, ANQGSEA. Trimming pared 3 bases from V and 4 bases from J, leaving 10 bases between. There are 13 residues in the CDR3. The chain joins TRBV29-1 to TRBJ1-5; D is unclear. Sequences were derived from CD4+ T cells from peripheral blood mononuclear cells, sampled in the third trimester of pregnancy. The receptor comes from a female donor with multiple sclerosis, enrolled in a pregnancy study. The CDR3 is CSVETGINQPQHF. The CDR3 nucleotides read TGCAGCGTTGAGACGGGGATTAATCAGCCCCAGCATTTT.